The 29 T cell receptor beta chains reported below all come from one sample, sequenced in a study of CD8 T cells in Susac syndrome (dated by TCRdb to the late 2010s). The library was obtained by the immunoSEQ multiplex PCR assay. RNA was extracted using the RNeasy kit, and roughly 0.5 to 1 microgram was reverse transcribed with random hexamers. TCRdb cleaned the public reads at Q25 with fastp, built clones with MiXCR and kept in-frame beta chains. CDR3 protein sequences are deduplicated, and each keeps its most common genes and DNA. The sample table shows 150,000 to 200,000 distinct CDR3 sequences, and around 93% are seen once. The top ten clonotypes cover more than 0.13% of the sample. The material sequenced was CD4+ T cells from PBMCs. The receptors stem from a human donor in good health.

This clonotype was detected once. V is TRBV5-1 and J is TRBJ1-6; TRBD1 agrees at 7 bases. J lost 5 bases, V lost 5 bases, and 7 bases had no gene match. Germline values: CDR1 SGHRS, CDR2 YFSETQ. This CDR3 contains 15 residues. The CDR3 nucleotides read TGCGCCAGCAGATCTAAGGGGGCGGATAATTCACCCCTCCACTTT. It specifies CASRSKGADNSPLHF.

This rearrangement joins TRBV7-9 to TRBJ2-6; unclear D gene. Per germline, CDR1 SEHNR and CDR2 FQNEAQ (reference sequence). The CDR3 extends over 13 amino acids. Between the trimmed V and J ends, which lost 3 bases and 6 bases, there was a span of 6 bases. CDR3: CASSFSTANVLTF. Written as DNA, the CDR3 is TGTGCCAGCAGCTTCTCGACGGCCAACGTCCTGACTTTC.

This clonotype was seen once. J is TRBJ1-5 and V is TRBV16; 9 bases map to TRBD1. This CDR3 contains 16 residues. Germline V gene sequence: CDR1 KGHSY, CDR2 FQNENV. Germline trimming cut 4 bases from V and 4 bases from J; bases unmatched to any gene: 8. CDR3 in DNA: TGTGCCAGCAGCCCGTTGGACAGGGGAGGGAATCAGCCCCAGCATTTT. It is translated as CASSPLDRGGNQPQHF.

This chain uses TRBV6-6 with TRBJ1-5; TRBD1 matches 7 bases. V lost 6 bases, J lost 5 bases, and 7 bases stayed unmatched. Germline V lookup: CDR1 MNHNY, CDR2 SVGAGI (reference sequence). This CDR3 region has 14 residues. The DNA for the CDR3 is TGTGCCAGCAGCCTCGACAGGGAGGATCAGCCCCAGCATTTT. Protein product: CASSLDREDQPQHF.

The chain recombines TRBV27 with TRBJ2-5; a weak D match, TRBD1 (5 bases). Germline CDR1 is MNHEY and CDR2 is SMNVEV (reference sequence). Trimming stripped 5 bases from V and 5 bases from J, with 12 bases between. The CDR3 consists of 13 residues. CDR3 amino acids: CASSILGAETQYF. The CDR3 nucleotides read TGTGCCAGCAGTATTCTTGGGGCGGAGACCCAGTACTTC.

J is TRBJ1-1 and V is TRBV7-2; TRBD1 is a possible D gene (6 bases). The CDR3 consists of 13 residues. V was pared by 8 bases and J by 1 base, with 11 bases between. The germline V gene has CDR1 SGHTA and CDR2 FQGNSA. CDR3 residues: CASGRTANTEAFF. The CDR3 DNA reads as TGTGCCAGCGGACGGACAGCGAACACTGAAGCTTTCTTT.

The genes are TRBV4-1 and TRBJ1-2; no definite D call. CDR3 length equals 13 residues. Trimming shortened V by 0 bases and J by 9 bases, and 11 bases separated the two germline ends. Looked up from germline, CDR1 is MGHRA and CDR2 is YSYEKL. In DNA form, the CDR3 reads TGCGCCAGCAGCCAAGATAGGTCCGGGAGCTACACCTTC. Residues: CASSQDRSGSYTF.

The chain combines TRBV9 with TRBJ2-2; D possibly corresponds to TRBD1 (6 bases). Per the germline V gene, CDR1 is SGDLS and CDR2 is YYNGEE. Trimming left V 2 bases short and J 1 base short, with 9 bases between. The CDR3 extends over 15 amino acids. The CDR3 loop reads CASSVGTLNTGELFF. In nucleotides, the CDR3 is TGTGCCAGCAGCGTTGGGACACTGAACACCGGGGAGCTGTTTTTT.

The table lists this clonotype with a count of one. This chain uses TRBV10-3 with TRBJ2-5; the D is unclear. Per the germline V gene, CDR1 is ENHRY and CDR2 is SYGVKD. The CDR3 is made up of 11 amino acids. Trimming cost V 8 bases and J 2 bases, with 6 bases left between them. CDR3 residues: CAIGMQETQYF. CDR3 bases: TGTGCCATCGGAATGCAAGAGACCCAGTACTTC.

Only one count was recorded for this clonotype. The rearrangement joins TRBV27 to TRBJ2-3; 7 bases fit TRBD2. The CDR3 has 15 residues. Trimming cost V 1 base and J 3 bases; bases outside gene matches: 4. Germline-derived CDR1 and CDR2 are MNHEY and SMNVEV (reference sequence). In DNA form, the CDR3 reads TGTGCCAGCAGTTTATGGGGGACTACAACAGATACGCAGTATTTT. Translation: CASSLWGTTTDTQYF.

The chain combines TRBV10-3 with TRBJ2-3; D assignment may be TRBD1 or TRBD2 (6 bases each). The germline CDR1 and CDR2 sequences are ENHRY and SYGVKD. CDR3 length equals 13 residues. The germline V and J ends were trimmed by 11 bases and 3 bases, with 15 bases remaining between them. CDR3 region: CASSTGATDTQYF. The CDR3 DNA reads as TGTGCCTCCTCAACGGGGGCAACAGATACGCAGTATTTT.

The chain uses TRBV3-1 and TRBJ1-5, with 8 bases matching TRBD1. The V segment lost 0 bases and the J segment 9 bases; nucleotides outside the gene matches: 7. The CDR3 extends over 15 amino acids. Germline CDR1 is LGHDT and CDR2 is YNNKEL (reference sequence). The CDR3 region has the DNA TGTGCCAGCAGCCAAGATCATGGGGGGACAGGGCCCCAGCATTTT. Encoded protein: CASSQDHGGTGPQHF.

This chain links TRBV10-3 with TRBJ1-1; D not resolved. With 2 bases removed from V and 1 base from J, the gap between germline ends came to 5 bases. Per the germline V gene, CDR1 is ENHRY and CDR2 is SYGVKD. The CDR3 length is 13 residues. The CDR3 reads CAISETENTEAFF. CDR3 DNA sequence: TGTGCCATCAGTGAGACAGAGAACACTGAAGCTTTCTTT.

The V gene is TRBV5-4, the J gene TRBJ2-7, with 8 bases aligning to TRBD2. J lost 2 bases, V lost 1 base, and 11 bases had no gene match. Germline CDR1 reads SGHNT; CDR2 reads YYREEE (reference sequence). This CDR3 has 17 residues. CDR3 region: CASSLTGGGAGPYEQYF. DNA of the CDR3: TGTGCCAGCAGCTTGACGGGGGGGGGAGCGGGTCCCTACGAGCAGTACTTC.

V is TRBV7-9 and J is TRBJ1-4; D gene uncertain. CDR1 is SEHNR, CDR2 FQNEAQ, per germline (reference sequence). This CDR3 comprises 14 residues. The V gene lost 3 bases and the J gene lost 4 bases, with 9 bases spanning the gap. The CDR3 loop reads CASSFQWDNEKLFF. The DNA for the CDR3 is TGTGCCAGCAGCTTTCAGTGGGATAATGAAAAACTGTTTTTT.

V gene TRBV6-5 combines with J gene TRBJ1-2; no firm D call. V was trimmed by 0 bases and J by 4 bases, leaving 9 bases between them. This CDR3 is 14 amino acids long. Per germline, CDR1 MNHEY and CDR2 SVGAGI. The DNA for the CDR3 is TGTGCCAGCAGTTACTCTGCAGGAATCTATGGCTACACCTTC. Protein sequence: CASSYSAGIYGYTF.

The gene calls are TRBV9 and TRBJ1-3; D is perhaps TRBD1 (5 bases). V was pared by 0 bases and J by 4 bases, with 8 bases between. This CDR3 region has 14 residues. Germline CDR1 SGDLS, CDR2 YYNGEE. CDR3 sequence: CASSVGGGGNTIYF. CDR3 nucleotide sequence: TGTGCCAGCAGCGTAGGCGGGGGAGGAAACACCATATATTTT.

In this sample, this clonotype turned up once. The J gene is TRBJ2-6, the V gene TRBV9; D remains ambiguous. The CDR3 spans 13 residues. Per germline, CDR1 SGDLS and CDR2 YYNGEE. V was shortened by 2 bases and J by 4 bases, with 4 bases between the two germline ends. CDR3 amino acids: CASSVWGANVLTF. CDR3 coding DNA: TGTGCCAGCAGCGTTTGGGGGGCCAACGTCCTGACTTTC.

The V call is TRBV15, the J call TRBJ2-1; 11 nucleotides agree with TRBD2. Germline CDR1 and CDR2: LNHNV and YYDKDF (reference sequence). Losses at the gene ends were 7 bases for V and 6 bases for J; bases not matched to a gene: 11. The CDR3 runs 16 residues. Here the CDR3 DNA reads TGTGCCACCACCCAGACTAGCGGGGTTCTAGTCAATGAGCAGTTCTTC. It is translated as CATTQTSGVLVNEQFF.

Here the CDR3 DNA reads TGTGCCAGTAGTATCGGACCGAAGAACACTGAAGCTTTCTTT. This codes for CASSIGPKNTEAFF. The gene calls are TRBV19 and TRBJ1-1, with D uncertain. Per germline, CDR1 LNHDA and CDR2 SQIVND (reference sequence). Trimming left V 3 bases short and J 1 base short, with 9 bases between. This CDR3 comprises 14 residues.

The DNA for the CDR3 is TGTGCCAGCAATCTCCGGTGGGGTGGTGGAGAGACCCAGTACTTC. It encodes CASNLRWGGGETQYF. The rearrangement uses TRBV2 and TRBJ2-5, with D unclear. V shed 7 bases and J shed 4 bases, with 19 bases lying between them. Germline loops: CDR1 SNHLY, CDR2 FYNNEI. This CDR3 region has 15 residues.

This chain joins TRBV19 and TRBJ2-7; no reliable D call. Trimming took 5 bases from V and 2 from J, leaving 13 bases between them. CDR3 length: 14 amino acids. The germline V gene has CDR1 LNHDA and CDR2 SQIVND (reference sequence). CDR3 in DNA: TGTGCCAGTAGTGAAGGGTGGTCAACCTACGAGCAGTACTTC. Translated, it gives CASSEGWSTYEQYF. Full variable domain (remainder filled in from reference TRBV19 and TRBJ2-7): DGGITQSPKYLFRKEGQNVTLSCEQNLNHDAMYWYRQDPGQGLRLIYYSQIVNDFQKGDIAEGYSVSREKKESFPLTVTSAQKNPTAFYLCASSEGWSTYEQYFGPGTRLTVT.

This clonotype has only one observation. V is TRBV28 and J is TRBJ2-1; D is perhaps TRBD1 or TRBD2 (6 bases each). V gave up 8 bases and J gave up 4 bases, with 18 bases separating them. CDR1 and CDR2 (germline): MDHEN, SYDVKM. This CDR3 has 15 amino acids. This chain's CDR3 is CASGEIRGGYNEQFF. The CDR3 DNA is TGTGCCAGCGGGGAAATTCGAGGGGGGTACAATGAGCAGTTCTTC.

The rearrangement joins TRBV4-1 to TRBJ1-6, with TRBD1 matching 8 bases. This CDR3 is built from 14 residues. Germline assignment: CDR1 MGHRA and CDR2 YSYEKL. The V segment lost 4 bases and the J segment 9 bases; nucleotides outside the gene matches: 5. The CDR3 nucleotides read TGCGCCAGCAGCCGGACAGGGCGGGCTTCACCCCTCCACTTT. It encodes CASSRTGRASPLHF.

The V and J genes are TRBV18 and TRBJ1-1; no clear D. Germline loops: CDR1 KGHSH, CDR2 LQKENI. Trimming removed 2 bases at V and 6 bases at J, with 7 bases between. This CDR3 comprises 12 residues. The CDR3 DNA sequence: TGTGCCAGCTCACCAAGGCGGCCTGAAGCTTTCTTT. Amino acids: CASSPRRPEAFF.

This clonotype was detected only once. The V call is TRBV7-3, the J call TRBJ1-1, with 7 bases fitting TRBD1. The germline V gene has CDR1 SGHTA and CDR2 FQGTGA. J gave up 2 bases and V 5 bases, and 5 bases lay outside the gene matches. CDR3 length: 14 residues. CDR3 in amino acids: CASSAGTANTEAFF. CDR3 sequence (DNA): TGTGCCAGCAGCGCCGGGACAGCTAACACTGAAGCTTTCTTT. Full variable domain (rest looked up from reference TRBV7-3 and TRBJ1-1): GAGVSQTPSNKVTEKGKYVELRCDPISGHTALYWYRQSLGQGPEFLIYFQGTGAADDSGLPNDRFFAVRPEGSVSTLKIQRTERGDSAVYLCASSAGTANTEAFFGQGTRLTVV.

The chain has TRBV4-1 and TRBJ2-2, with 9 bases that match TRBD2. Germline assignment: CDR1 MGHRA and CDR2 YSYEKL. V dropped 1 base and J dropped 6; count of bases not matched to a gene: 18. The CDR3 is 20 amino acids. CDR3 sequence: CASSQAGIRRGGLEAGELFF. CDR3 sequence (DNA): TGCGCCAGCAGCCAAGCGGGGATTAGGCGGGGGGGCCTAGAGGCCGGGGAGCTGTTTTTT.

The chain joins TRBV6-5 to TRBJ2-1; D not resolved. CDR1 and CDR2 from the germline V gene are MNHEY and SVGAGI. V dropped 4 bases and J dropped 2 bases, with 6 bases sitting between them. The CDR3 consists of 13 residues. The CDR3 here is CASSSGPYNEQFF. As DNA, the CDR3 is TGTGCCAGCAGTTCTGGACCCTACAATGAGCAGTTCTTC.

This chain uses TRBV10-3 with TRBJ1-5, with 7 positions matching TRBD1. The CDR3 spans 13 residues. V trimming: 6 bases; J trimming: 7 bases; junction bases outside the gene matches: 6. Germline V lookup: CDR1 ENHRY, CDR2 SYGVKD. In nucleotides, the CDR3 is TGTGCCATCAGCGACAGGGAATTACAGCCCCAGCATTTT. Translated, it gives CAISDRELQPQHF.